Below are 30 T cell receptor beta chains sequenced from a single sample in a study of cytomegalovirus exposure and HLA in healthy donors. 60 Vbeta and 13 Jbeta primers were used in PCR. Libraries were prepared by immunoSEQ multiplex PCR; TCRdb keeps only in-frame clonotypes and omits some of them. The data show 150,000 to 200,000 clones, 65% to 85% seen once. Sequencing was carried out using PBMCs. These TCRs come from a man between 40 and 49 years old in good health and CMV-seropositive.

This clone is a singleton in its sample. The chain carries TRBV6-1 and TRBJ2-5; D might be TRBD2 (6 bases). Germline CDR1 is MNHNS and CDR2 is SASEGT. Trimming took 2 bases from V and 6 from J, leaving 19 bases between them. The CDR3 loop spans 16 amino acids. CDR3 DNA sequence: TGTGCCAGCAGTGAATTGTCTAGCGTTACCCCCAAGACCCAGTACTTC. Its translation: CASSELSSVTPKTQYF.

The chain has TRBV6-1 and TRBJ2-7; a possible D gene is TRBD1 (6 bases). The V gene's germline CDR1 is MNHNS and CDR2 SASEGT. This CDR3 has 14 residues. The V gene lost 6 bases and the J gene lost 0 bases, with 12 bases spanning the gap. CDR3 in amino acids: CASREQGSSYEQYF. In nucleotides, the CDR3 is TGTGCCAGCAGGGAACAGGGAAGCTCCTACGAGCAGTACTTC.

This clone was counted a single time. The gene calls are TRBV19 and TRBJ1-5; unclear D gene. Per the germline V gene, CDR1 is LNHDA and CDR2 is SQIVND (reference sequence). The CDR3 has 14 amino acids. Trimming shortened V by 2 bases and J by 7 bases, and 12 bases separated the two germline ends. The DNA for the CDR3 is TGTGCCAGTAGTATATCCGTTCAGTGGCAGCCCCAGCATTTT. Encoded protein: CASSISVQWQPQHF. Full variable domain (outside the CDR3, taken from reference TRBV19 and TRBJ1-5): DGGITQSPKYLFRKEGQNVTLSCEQNLNHDAMYWYRQDPGQGLRLIYYSQIVNDFQKGDIAEGYSVSREKKESFPLTVTSAQKNPTAFYLCASSISVQWQPQHFGDGTRLSIL.

The rearrangement uses TRBV7-9 and TRBJ1-5; TRBD1 agrees at 10 bases. V was clipped by 0 bases and J by 6 bases; unmatched bases: 14. The germline CDR1 and CDR2 sequences are SEHNR and FQNEAQ (reference sequence). The CDR3 extends over 19 amino acids. The CDR3 sequence is CASSLAGAGTGASGQPQHF. Written as DNA, the CDR3 is TGTGCCAGCAGCTTAGCGGGGGCCGGGACAGGGGCTTCGGGTCAGCCCCAGCATTTT.

The chain carries TRBV6-1 and TRBJ1-2; 9 bases are a match to TRBD1. With V trimmed by 6 bases and J by 2 bases, 4 bases remained unmatched. Germline V gene lookup returns CDR1 MNHNS and CDR2 SASEGT. The CDR3 spans 14 residues. The CDR3 here is CASRGQGENYGYTF. DNA of the CDR3: TGTGCCAGCAGGGGACAGGGAGAAAACTATGGCTACACCTTC.

V usage is TRBV19 and J usage is TRBJ1-5, with a weak D call TRBD1 (6 bases). V was shortened by 1 base and J by 5 bases, with 21 bases between the two germline ends. This CDR3 has 18 residues. Germline lookup yields CDR1 LNHDA and CDR2 SQIVND (reference sequence). This CDR3 reads CASSIVGGGQKSHQPQHF. Here the CDR3 DNA reads TGTGCCAGTAGTATAGTCGGGGGGGGGCAGAAAAGTCATCAGCCCCAGCATTTT.

The gene calls are TRBV28 and TRBJ2-2; TRBD1 aligns across 7 bases. CDR1 and CDR2 (germline): MDHEN, SYDVKM. This CDR3 has 14 amino acids. V trimming: 5 bases; J trimming: 6 bases; junction bases outside the gene matches: 6. The CDR3: CASSTQGLAGELFF. CDR3 DNA sequence: TGTGCCAGCAGTACACAGGGGCTGGCCGGGGAGCTGTTTTTT.

In its sample, this clone was seen once. The chain recombines TRBV5-8 with TRBJ1-2, with D uncertain. CDR1 and CDR2 (germline): SGHTS, YDEGEE. Trimming removed 0 bases from V and 9 bases from J, with 6 bases in between. The CDR3 length is 11 residues. The CDR3 DNA reads as TGTGCCAGCAGCTTGGGGCGGAGCTACACCTTC. Its protein is CASSLGRSYTF. Filled out from reference TRBV5-8 and TRBJ1-2, the complete variable domain reads EAGVTQSPTHLIKTRGQQATLRCSPISGHTSVYWYQQALGLGLQFLLWYDEGEERNRGNFPPRFSGRQFPNYSSELNVNALELEDSALYLCASSLGRSYTFGSGTRLTVV.

CDR3 bases: TGTGCCAGCAAACCTTATTCTAGTTGGGGGAGGGGGAAAGATGAGCAGTTCTTC. Its protein product is CASKPYSSWGRGKDEQFF. The V call is TRBV27, the J call TRBJ2-1; possibly TRBD2 for D (7 bases). The CDR3 spans 18 residues. Trimming removed 7 bases from V and 8 bases from J, with 30 bases in between. Germline CDR1 reads MNHEY; CDR2 reads SMNVEV (reference sequence).

The chain employs TRBV6-1 and TRBJ2-3; 9 nucleotides align to TRBD2. The V gene end was trimmed by 4 bases and the J gene end by 5 bases; junction bases not matched to a gene: 10. Germline CDR1 reads MNHNS; CDR2 reads SASEGT. The CDR3 totals 16 residues. The CDR3 DNA is TGTGCCAGCAGTGTCGTAGCGGGAGTCGGCGGAGATACGCAGTATTTT. Its translation is CASSVVAGVGGDTQYF.

The chain is built from TRBV9 and TRBJ2-1, with TRBD2 matching over 7 bases. Germline assignment: CDR1 SGDLS and CDR2 YYNGEE. The CDR3 is 16 amino acids. The ends lost 4 bases at V and 4 bases at J; junction bases unmatched: 11. The CDR3 reads CASSPSGNRPYNEQFF. For the CDR3, the DNA is TGTGCCAGCAGCCCGAGCGGGAATAGACCTTACAATGAGCAGTTCTTC.

The chain carries TRBV18 and TRBJ2-7, with D maybe TRBD1 (5 bases). The CDR3 contains 14 residues. V was trimmed by 1 base and J by 5 bases, leaving 12 bases between them. Germline V gene lookup returns CDR1 KGHSH and CDR2 LQKENI. Here the CDR3 DNA reads TGTGCCAGCTCACCACTACCGGACATCAACGAGCAGTACTTC. Translation: CASSPLPDINEQYF.

The chain carries TRBV7-2 and TRBJ2-1; D unclear. CDR1 is SGHTA and CDR2 is FQGNSA in the germline V gene. The CDR3 has 15 amino acids. V was cut by 1 base and J by 6 bases, with 13 bases left in between. The CDR3 DNA is TGTGCCAGCAGCTTAGGTAGTATAAGCTTCAATGAGCAGTTCTTC. The encoded protein is CASSLGSISFNEQFF.

J is TRBJ2-7 and V is TRBV9; TRBD1 matches 8 bases. Germline-derived CDR1 and CDR2 are SGDLS and YYNGEE. This CDR3 is built from 18 residues. The V gene end was trimmed by 7 bases and the J gene end by 5 bases; junction bases not matched to a gene: 23. In DNA form, the CDR3 reads TGTGCCAGCGCGCTGGGCCTAGGGACAGGAACCTTTCAGGACGAGCAGTACTTC. Protein: CASALGLGTGTFQDEQYF.

CDR3 residues: CASSPRLAGDNEQFF. The CDR3 coding sequence is TGCGCCAGCAGCCCAAGACTAGCGGGAGACAATGAGCAGTTCTTC. The chain recombines TRBV5-1 with TRBJ2-1; 12 bases line up with TRBD2. Germline loops: CDR1 SGHRS, CDR2 YFSETQ. With 4 bases clipped from V and 5 bases from J, the junction kept 4 bases outside the gene matches. The CDR3 has 15 residues.

The chain employs TRBV2 and TRBJ1-4; D is perhaps TRBD1 (5 bases). Germline values: CDR1 SNHLY, CDR2 FYNNEI. Trimming cost V 8 bases and J 6 bases, with 10 bases left between them. This CDR3 region has 12 residues. The CDR3 sequence is CASGDRDEKLFF. The CDR3 DNA follows: TGTGCCAGCGGAGACAGAGATGAAAAACTGTTTTTT.

V is TRBV7-9 and J is TRBJ1-2; the match to TRBD1 covers 11 bases. With 1 base clipped from V and 5 bases from J, the junction kept 6 bases outside the gene matches. CDR1 is SEHNR, CDR2 FQNEAQ, per germline (reference sequence). This CDR3 comprises 16 residues. The DNA for the CDR3 is TGTGCCAGCAGCTTAGGACGGGACAGGGGGACTTATGGCTACACCTTC. Protein product: CASSLGRDRGTYGYTF. Filled out from reference TRBV7-9 and TRBJ1-2, the complete variable domain reads DTGVSQNPRHKITKRGQNVTFRCDPISEHNRLYWYRQTLGQGPEFLTYFQNEAQLEKSRLLSDRFSAERPKGSFSTLEIQRTEQGDSAMYLCASSLGRDRGTYGYTFGSGTRLTVV.

The chain combines TRBV27 with TRBJ2-5, with TRBD2 matching over 10 bases. The J call may be in error: the DNA end matches TRBJ2-7 better. Germline V CDR1 and CDR2: MNHEY, SMNVEV (reference sequence). This CDR3 has 15 amino acids. In nucleotides, the CDR3 is TGTGCCAGCAGTTTATCAACTAGCGGGATTGTCGAGCAGTACTTC. It specifies CASSLSTSGIVEQYF.

The chain has TRBV28 and TRBJ2-7; D remains unclear. Per germline, CDR1 MDHEN and CDR2 SYDVKM. The length of the CDR3 is 12 residues. V shed 1 base and J shed 3 bases, with 4 bases lying between them. CDR3 region: CASSLSNYEQYF. The CDR3 DNA reads as TGTGCCAGCAGTTTATCTAACTACGAGCAGTACTTC.

The chain is built from TRBV28 and TRBJ1-5; possibly TRBD1 for D (6 bases). The germline CDR1 and CDR2 sequences are MDHEN and SYDVKM. Trimming pared 6 bases from V and 6 bases from J, leaving 12 bases between. The CDR3 consists of 13 residues. In DNA, the CDR3 is TGTGCCAGCAGACAACAGGGCTTTCAGCCCCAGCATTTT. Protein product: CASRQQGFQPQHF.

The chain recombines TRBV9 with TRBJ2-1; D uncertain. CDR3 size: 14 residues. Germline loops: CDR1 SGDLS, CDR2 YYNGEE. The V end was cut by 0 bases, the J end by 2 bases, with 6 bases between. The CDR3 coding sequence is TGTGCCAGCAGCGTAGCTCCCCCCTACAATGAGCAGTTCTTC. Its protein product is CASSVAPPYNEQFF.

This sequence joins TRBV2 and TRBJ2-3, with 9 bases lining up with TRBD2. CDR1 is SNHLY, CDR2 FYNNEI, per germline. The CDR3 is 16 amino acids. V was pared by 4 bases and J by 2 bases, with 7 bases of the junction left unmatched. CDR3 in DNA: TGTGCCAGCAGTGCGCTAGCGGGACCTATCACAGATACGCAGTATTTT. Amino acids: CASSALAGPITDTQYF. Using reference TRBV2 and TRBJ2-3 for the parts outside the CDR3, the full variable domain is EPEVTQTPSHQVTQMGQEVILRCVPISNHLYFYWYRQILGQKVEFLVSFYNNEISEKSEIFDDQFSVERPDGSNFTLKIRSTKLEDSAMYFCASSALAGPITDTQYFGPGTRLTVL.

V usage is TRBV2 and J usage is TRBJ1-1; tentatively, D is TRBD1 (5 bases). This CDR3 is built from 14 residues. Germline CDR1 SNHLY, CDR2 FYNNEI. With 5 bases removed from V and 2 bases from J, the gap between germline ends came to 12 bases. DNA for the CDR3: TGTGCCAGCAGTAGCGACGGGGGTAACACTGAAGCTTTCTTT. It specifies CASSSDGGNTEAFF.

This sequence joins TRBV19 and TRBJ2-3; 7 nucleotides match TRBD2. Germline V gene data show CDR1 as LNHDA and CDR2 as SQIVND (reference sequence). V lost 1 base, J lost 4 bases, and 8 bases stayed unmatched. CDR3 size: 16 residues. The CDR3: CASSIAGGESPDTQYF. CDR3 sequence (DNA): TGTGCCAGTAGTATAGCGGGGGGAGAAAGCCCAGATACGCAGTATTTT.

The rearrangement joins TRBV2 to TRBJ2-7, with a weak D call TRBD2 (6 bases). The V end was cut by 1 base, the J end by 7 bases, with 20 bases between. This CDR3 has 16 amino acids. CDR1 and CDR2 (germline): SNHLY, FYNNEI. The CDR3 sequence: CASSEVGLASAREQYF. In nucleotides, the CDR3 is TGTGCCAGCAGTGAAGTCGGTCTAGCGTCCGCCCGAGAGCAGTACTTC.

This clone was detected only a few times. The chain recombines TRBV2 with TRBJ2-1; TRBD2 aligns across 7 bases. Germline CDR1 is SNHLY and CDR2 is FYNNEI. This CDR3 has 12 amino acids. V was pared by 6 bases and J by 8 bases, with 4 bases of the junction left unmatched. The CDR3: CASSLRGDEQFF. CDR3 bases: TGTGCCAGCAGCCTCCGGGGGGATGAGCAGTTCTTC. The variable domain in full, completed from reference TRBV2 and TRBJ2-1, reads EPEVTQTPSHQVTQMGQEVILRCVPISNHLYFYWYRQILGQKVEFLVSFYNNEISEKSEIFDDQFSVERPDGSNFTLKIRSTKLEDSAMYFCASSLRGDEQFFGPGTRLTVL.

The V call is TRBV7-2, the J call TRBJ1-1, with TRBD1 matching over 9 bases. This CDR3 comprises 15 residues. Germline-derived CDR1 and CDR2 are SGHTA and FQGNSA. With 1 base clipped from V and 2 bases from J, the junction kept 2 bases outside the gene matches. The CDR3 DNA follows: TGTGCCAGCAGCTTAGACAGGGGGCGCAACACTGAAGCTTTCTTT. Translation: CASSLDRGRNTEAFF.

This clone showed up just a few times. V is TRBV6-5 and J is TRBJ2-5, with a weak D call TRBD1 (5 bases). Trimming left V 7 bases short and J 5 bases short, with 11 bases between. This CDR3 has 12 residues. The V gene's germline CDR1 is MNHEY and CDR2 SVGAGI. The CDR3 here is CASMQGRETQYF. The CDR3 coding sequence is TGTGCCAGCATGCAGGGTCGGGAGACCCAGTACTTC.

The chain carries TRBV7-2 and TRBJ2-5, with 11 bases lining up with TRBD2. The CDR3 is made up of 16 amino acids. Looked up from germline, CDR1 is SGHTA and CDR2 is FQGNSA. V dropped 7 bases and J dropped 5; count of bases not matched to a gene: 12. The DNA for the CDR3 is TGTGCCAGCAACCCAACCTTAGCGGGAGGGCGGGAGACCCAGTACTTC. This translates into CASNPTLAGGRETQYF.

The CDR3 DNA is TGTGCCAGCAGTCTAATCGGGCTAGCGGGAAATGAGCAGTTCTTC. Protein product: CASSLIGLAGNEQFF. The V call is TRBV28, the J call TRBJ2-1; TRBD2 aligns across 9 bases. The J segment lost 7 bases and the V segment lost 5 bases, leaving 9 bases of the junction unmatched. The CDR3 is 15 amino acids. Germline values: CDR1 MDHEN, CDR2 SYDVKM.